This entry describes one TCR beta chain. Its antigen is still unknown. The CDR3 loop spans 13 amino acids. V dropped 4 bases and J dropped 5 bases, with 12 bases sitting between them. Per the germline V gene, CDR1 is SNHLY and CDR2 is FYNNEI. Profiled with immunoSEQ multiplex PCR; TCRdb holds only in-frame clones, not every one. This sample has tens of thousands of clones, with about nine tenths found just once. These data belong to a study of monozygotic twins with cystic fibrosis. Notes on the study in general: Low clonality (median around 0.0095) suggested a mostly naive repertoire.

The receptor comes from a girl aged 2-9 years with cystic fibrosis. This chain uses TRBV2 with TRBJ2-7; D perhaps matches TRBD1 (6 bases). The sequenced material came from blood. CDR3 loop: CASSASGVNEQYF. DNA of the CDR3: TGTGCCAGCAGTGCCTCAGGGGTGAACGAGCAGTACTTC.